This record concerns one T cell receptor (beta chain) sequence. Its antigen is not known. The data belong to a study of long-term antiretroviral therapy in people with HIV. General observations from the study: Despite increasing after ART, diversity remained lower than that of transplant donor controls. Older ART regimens were possibly in use when the blood was collected between the mid-2000s and the late 2010s.

Survey level was the resolution at which the v3.0 immunoSEQ assay ran. Sequenced by immunoSEQ multiplex PCR; TCRdb stores in-frame clones only, minus some. The sample includes some 33,000 clones, almost 85% of them seen just once. V lost 4 bases and J 2 bases, leaving 9 bases between the germline ends. The V gene's germline CDR1 is SGHNT and CDR2 YYREEE (reference sequence). The CDR3 runs to 13 residues. The sequence was obtained from a man younger than 35 with HIV. The material sequenced was unsorted PBMCs, taken 0.6 years after starting antiretroviral therapy. The chain is built from TRBV5-4 and TRBJ1-2, with D maybe TRBD1 (6 bases). The CDR3 nucleotides are TGTGCCAGCAGCACTACAGGGAACTATGGCTACACCTTC. Amino acid sequence: CASSTTGNYGYTF. Full variable domain (remainder filled in from reference TRBV5-4 and TRBJ1-2): ETGVTQSPTHLIKTRGQQVTLRCSSQSGHNTVSWYQQALGQGPQFIFQYYREEENGRGNFPPRFSGLQFPNYSSELNVNALELDDSALYLCASSTTGNYGYTFGSGTRLTVV.